The entry below describes one T cell receptor beta chain. Its binding antigen is unknown. CDR1 and CDR2, looked up from the germline V gene (reference sequence), are DFQATT and SNEGSKA. From its cysteine to its phenylalanine, the CDR3 spans 12 amino acids. Only the protein is available. The data were produced on an Illumina HiSeq 2000. TCR beta cDNA libraries were prepared using 5'RACE template switching, which introduced a universal primer site and unique molecular identifiers. Priming for cDNA synthesis came from the TCR beta constant segment, and two successive PCR amplification steps followed. For the original study's pipeline: MIGEC was used to demultiplex reads and group the reads by UMI, and MiTCR was used to assemble and quantify clonotypes. Only TCR cDNA sequences supported by at least two reads were kept to exclude erroneous sequences. Downstream repertoire analysis used the tcR package, and clonotypes were matched across fractions by CDR3 nucleotide sequence plus V segment. Antigen specificity was annotated against VDJdb with VDJmatch, allowing one amino acid substitution in CDR3. After the reads were reprocessed by TCRdb, one entry was made per CDR3 protein sequence, with no DNA. The V and J calls come from TCRdb's annotation, not from the publication. This sample's table carries about 460,000 distinct CDR3 sequences. 1.4% of the sample is taken by the ten largest.

A commercial ELISA kit detecting HCMV-specific IgG in serum was used to determine HCMV serostatus. Ficoll density gradient centrifugation was used to isolate peripheral blood mononuclear cells from blood. This entry belongs to a study of T cells expressing NK-cell markers (dated by TCRdb to the early 2020s). Study-level background: Three sorted T-cell subsets (CD3+CD56+NKG2C+, CD3+CD56+NKG2C- and CD3+CD56-NKG2C+) from 7 to 9 donors had their TCR beta-chain repertoires profiled. The eight sequenced donors were randomly selected healthy volunteers, three men and five women. The libraries were sequenced on Illumina HiSeq 2000/2500, MiSeq or NextSeq, producing 2 x 150 bp reads. Seven of the eight sequenced donors were HCMV-seropositive and one was HCMV-seronegative. Results the study describes overall, beyond this receptor: Those dominant clonotypes were again the most abundant among CD3+CD56-NKG2C+ cells in several donors, at roughly 25-60.1%. It remained unclear whether the expanded NKG2C-expressing T cell clones were specific for HCMV antigens. In more than five donors, the dominant CD3+CD56+NKG2C+ clonotypes ranked among the top 10 CD8+ clonotypes, making up roughly 1.0-7.0% of CD8+ T cells.

The specimen sequenced was blood T cells: a sorted CD56 or NKG2C T cell subset, CD4+ or CD8+ T cells, or bulk PBMC T cells (not recorded which). This receptor chain uses TRBV20-1 and TRBJ2-5; the TCRdb D gene call, TRBD1, has no DNA to confirm it. This clonotype was sampled from a woman between 50 and 59 years old in good health. Donor details come from another sample of the same person, matched by shared clones. CDR3 protein: CSATQVAETQYF.